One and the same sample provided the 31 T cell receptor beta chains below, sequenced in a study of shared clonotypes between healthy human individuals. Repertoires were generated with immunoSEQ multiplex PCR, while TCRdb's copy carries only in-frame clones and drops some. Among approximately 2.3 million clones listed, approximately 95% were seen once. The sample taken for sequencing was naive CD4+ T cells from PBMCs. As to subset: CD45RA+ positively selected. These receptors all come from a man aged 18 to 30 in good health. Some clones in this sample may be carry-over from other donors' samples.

The chain's CDR3 is CASSEVQGHGYTF. CDR3 nucleotides: TGTGCCAGCAGTGAAGTGCAGGGCCATGGCTACACCTTC. The chain recombines TRBV2 with TRBJ1-2; D possibly corresponds to TRBD1 (5 bases). V lost 1 base to trimming and J lost 6 bases, with 9 bases between them. This CDR3 contains 13 residues. Germline loops: CDR1 SNHLY, CDR2 FYNNEI.

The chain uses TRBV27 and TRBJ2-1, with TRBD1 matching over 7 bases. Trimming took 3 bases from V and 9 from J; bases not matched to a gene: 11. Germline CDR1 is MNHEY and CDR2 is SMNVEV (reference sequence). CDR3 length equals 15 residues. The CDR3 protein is CASSLDRIKTREQFF. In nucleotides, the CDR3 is TGTGCCAGCAGTTTGGACAGGATAAAAACCCGTGAGCAGTTCTTC.

CDR3: CASSRREGYELFF. The CDR3 DNA reads TGTGCCAGCAGTCGCAGGGAGGGGTATGAGCTGTTTTTT. This rearrangement joins TRBV28 to TRBJ2-2, with 7 bases lining up with TRBD2. The CDR3 is 13 amino acids. Germline V gene lookup returns CDR1 MDHEN and CDR2 SYDVKM. Trimming removed 5 bases from V and 11 bases from J; junction bases left unmatched: 8.

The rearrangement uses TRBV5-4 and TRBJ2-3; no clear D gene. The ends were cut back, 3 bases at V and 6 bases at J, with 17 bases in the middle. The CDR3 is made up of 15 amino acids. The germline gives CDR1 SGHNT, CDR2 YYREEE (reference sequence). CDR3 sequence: CASSSPQNPRDTQYF. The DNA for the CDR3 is TGTGCCAGCAGCTCTCCCCAAAACCCAAGGGATACGCAGTATTTT.

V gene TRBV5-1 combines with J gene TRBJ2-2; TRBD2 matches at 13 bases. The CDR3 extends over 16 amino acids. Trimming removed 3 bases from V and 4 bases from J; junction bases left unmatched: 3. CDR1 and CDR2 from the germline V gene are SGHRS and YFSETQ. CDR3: CASSSRTSGSTGELFF. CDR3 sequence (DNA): TGCGCCAGCAGCTCTCGGACTAGCGGGAGCACCGGGGAGCTGTTTTTT.

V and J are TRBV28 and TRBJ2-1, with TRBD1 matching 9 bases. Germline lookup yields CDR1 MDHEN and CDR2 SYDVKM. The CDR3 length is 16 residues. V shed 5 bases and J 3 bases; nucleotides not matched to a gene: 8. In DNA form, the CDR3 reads TGTGCCAGCAGTATGACACAGGGGGCGGGCTACAATGAGCAGTTCTTC. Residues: CASSMTQGAGYNEQFF.

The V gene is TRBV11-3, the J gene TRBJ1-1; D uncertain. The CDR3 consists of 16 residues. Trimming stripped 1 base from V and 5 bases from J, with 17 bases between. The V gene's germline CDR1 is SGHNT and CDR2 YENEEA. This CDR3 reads CASSLAVQNSNTEAFF. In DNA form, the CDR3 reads TGTGCCAGCAGCTTAGCCGTACAGAATTCCAATACTGAAGCTTTCTTT.

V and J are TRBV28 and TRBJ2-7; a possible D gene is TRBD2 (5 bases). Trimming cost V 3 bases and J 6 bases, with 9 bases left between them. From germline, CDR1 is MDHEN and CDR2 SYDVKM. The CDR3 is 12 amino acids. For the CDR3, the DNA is TGTGCCAGCAGTTTCTACGGGATCGAGCAGTACTTC. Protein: CASSFYGIEQYF.

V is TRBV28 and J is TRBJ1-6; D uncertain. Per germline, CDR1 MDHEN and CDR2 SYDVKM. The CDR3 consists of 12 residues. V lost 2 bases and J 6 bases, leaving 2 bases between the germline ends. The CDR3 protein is CASSLSNSPLHF. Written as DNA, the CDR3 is TGTGCCAGCAGTTTAAGTAATTCACCCCTCCACTTT.

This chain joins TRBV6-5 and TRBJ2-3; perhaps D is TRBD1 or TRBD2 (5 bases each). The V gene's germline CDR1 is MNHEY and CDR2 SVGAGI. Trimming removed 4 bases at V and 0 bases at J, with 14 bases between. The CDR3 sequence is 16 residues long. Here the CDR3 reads CASSSGRITSTDTQYF. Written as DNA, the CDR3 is TGTGCCAGCAGTTCGGGGCGGATTACTAGCACAGATACGCAGTATTTT.

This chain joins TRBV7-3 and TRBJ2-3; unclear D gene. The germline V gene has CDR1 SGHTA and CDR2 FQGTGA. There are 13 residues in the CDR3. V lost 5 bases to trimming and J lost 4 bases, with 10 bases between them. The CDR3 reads CASSPNSPDTQYF. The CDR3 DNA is TGTGCCAGCAGCCCTAACTCCCCAGATACGCAGTATTTT.

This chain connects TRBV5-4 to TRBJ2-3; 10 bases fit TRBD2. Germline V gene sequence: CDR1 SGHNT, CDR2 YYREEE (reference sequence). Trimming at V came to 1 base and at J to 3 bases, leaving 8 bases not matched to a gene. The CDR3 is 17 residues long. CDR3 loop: CASSLKLAGGVTDTQYF. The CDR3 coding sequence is TGTGCCAGCAGCTTGAAGTTAGCGGGAGGTGTAACAGATACGCAGTATTTT.

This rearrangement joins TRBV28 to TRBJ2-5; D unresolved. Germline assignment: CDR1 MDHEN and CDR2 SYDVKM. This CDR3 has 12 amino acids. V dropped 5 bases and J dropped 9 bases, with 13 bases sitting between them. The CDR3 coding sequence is TGTGCCAGCAGTCTCCCCGGTCGGGCCCAGTACTTC. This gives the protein CASSLPGRAQYF.

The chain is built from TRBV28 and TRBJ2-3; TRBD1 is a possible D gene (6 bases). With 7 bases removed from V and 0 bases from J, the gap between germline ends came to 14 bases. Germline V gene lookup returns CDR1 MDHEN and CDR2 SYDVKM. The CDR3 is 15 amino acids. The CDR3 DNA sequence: TGTGCCAGCACCCCAGGGGATACTAGCACAGATACGCAGTATTTT. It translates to CASTPGDTSTDTQYF.

In DNA form, the CDR3 reads TGTGCCAGCAGCCTATGGACTAGCGGGACCCGCAATGAGCAGTTCTTC. As protein: CASSLWTSGTRNEQFF. This chain connects TRBV2 to TRBJ2-1; 12 positions agree with TRBD2. Germline lookup yields CDR1 SNHLY and CDR2 FYNNEI. The trim removed 6 bases at V and 6 bases at J, leaving 9 bases unmatched. CDR3 length: 16 residues.

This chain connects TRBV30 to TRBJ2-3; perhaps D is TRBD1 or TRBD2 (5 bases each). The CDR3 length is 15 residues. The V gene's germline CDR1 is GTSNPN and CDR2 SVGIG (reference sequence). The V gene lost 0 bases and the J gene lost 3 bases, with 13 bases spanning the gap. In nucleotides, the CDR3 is TGTGCCTGGAGTGTAATGGCAGGGAGAACAGATACGCAGTATTTT. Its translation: CAWSVMAGRTDTQYF.

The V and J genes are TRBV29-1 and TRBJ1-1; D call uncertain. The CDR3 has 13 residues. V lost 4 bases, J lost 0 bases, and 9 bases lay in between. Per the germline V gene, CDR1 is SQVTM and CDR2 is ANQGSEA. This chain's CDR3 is CSVGLHMNTEAFF. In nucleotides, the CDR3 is TGCAGCGTTGGACTCCACATGAACACTGAAGCTTTCTTT.

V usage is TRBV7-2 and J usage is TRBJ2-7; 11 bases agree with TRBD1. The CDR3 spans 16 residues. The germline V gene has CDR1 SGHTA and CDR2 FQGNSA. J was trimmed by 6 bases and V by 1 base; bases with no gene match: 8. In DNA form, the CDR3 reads TGTGCCAGCAGCTTAGGCTGGACAGGGGGCCTTCGCGAGCAGTACTTC. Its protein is CASSLGWTGGLREQYF.

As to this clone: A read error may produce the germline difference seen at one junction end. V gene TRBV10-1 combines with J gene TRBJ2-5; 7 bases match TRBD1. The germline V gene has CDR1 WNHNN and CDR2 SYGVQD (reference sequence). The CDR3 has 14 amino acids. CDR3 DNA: TGCGCCAGCAATGAGGGGGCCACCCGGGAGACCCAGTACTTC. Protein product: CASNEGATRETQYF.

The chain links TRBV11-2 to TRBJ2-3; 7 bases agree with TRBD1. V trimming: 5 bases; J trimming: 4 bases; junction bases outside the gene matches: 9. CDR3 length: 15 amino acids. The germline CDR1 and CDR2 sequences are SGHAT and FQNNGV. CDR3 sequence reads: CASSLGADRADTQYF. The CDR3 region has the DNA TGTGCCAGCAGCCTAGGGGCTGACAGGGCAGATACGCAGTATTTT.

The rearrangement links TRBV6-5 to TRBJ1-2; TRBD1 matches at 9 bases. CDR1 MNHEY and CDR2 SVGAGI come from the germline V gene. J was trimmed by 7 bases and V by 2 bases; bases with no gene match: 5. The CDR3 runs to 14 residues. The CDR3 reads CASSYGGTGFGYTF. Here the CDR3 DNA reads TGTGCCAGCAGTTACGGTGGGACAGGGTTTGGCTACACCTTC.

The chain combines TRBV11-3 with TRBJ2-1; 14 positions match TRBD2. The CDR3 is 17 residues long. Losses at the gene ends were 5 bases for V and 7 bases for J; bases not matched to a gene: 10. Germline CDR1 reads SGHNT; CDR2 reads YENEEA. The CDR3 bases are TGTGCCAGCAGCGTGCTTAGGGGGACTAGCGGGAGTAATGAGCAGTTCTTC. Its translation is CASSVLRGTSGSNEQFF. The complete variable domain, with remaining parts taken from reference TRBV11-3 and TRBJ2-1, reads EAGVVQSPRYKIIEKKQPVAFWCNPISGHNTLYWYLQNLGQGPELLIRYENEEAVDDSQLPKDRFSAERLKGVDSTLKIQPAELGDSAVYLCASSVLRGTSGSNEQFFGPGTRLTVL.

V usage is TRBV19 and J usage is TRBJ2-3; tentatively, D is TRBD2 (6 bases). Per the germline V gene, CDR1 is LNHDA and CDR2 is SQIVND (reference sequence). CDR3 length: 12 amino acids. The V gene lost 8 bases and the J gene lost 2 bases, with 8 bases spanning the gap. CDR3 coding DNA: TGTGCCAGTGGGAGGTTCACAGATACGCAGTATTTT. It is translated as CASGRFTDTQYF. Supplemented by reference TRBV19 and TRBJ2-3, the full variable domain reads DGGITQSPKYLFRKEGQNVTLSCEQNLNHDAMYWYRQDPGQGLRLIYYSQIVNDFQKGDIAEGYSVSREKKESFPLTVTSAQKNPTAFYLCASGRFTDTQYFGPGTRLTVL.

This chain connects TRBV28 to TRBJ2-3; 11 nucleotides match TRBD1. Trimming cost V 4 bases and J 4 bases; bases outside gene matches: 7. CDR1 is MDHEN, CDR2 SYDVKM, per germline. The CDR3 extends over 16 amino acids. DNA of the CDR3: TGTGCCAGCAGTTCAATGGGGACAGGGGGTCCAGATACGCAGTATTTT. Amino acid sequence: CASSSMGTGGPDTQYF. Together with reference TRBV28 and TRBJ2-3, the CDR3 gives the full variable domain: DVKVTQSSRYLVKRTGEKVFLECVQDMDHENMFWYRQDPGLGLRLIYFSYDVKMKEKGDIPEGYSVSREKKERFSLILESASTNQTSMYLCASSSMGTGGPDTQYFGPGTRLTVL.

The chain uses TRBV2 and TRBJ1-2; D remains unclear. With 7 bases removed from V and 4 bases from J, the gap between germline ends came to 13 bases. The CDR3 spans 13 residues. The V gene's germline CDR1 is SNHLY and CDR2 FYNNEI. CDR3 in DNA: TGTGCCAGCAAGGCAGGACTGTTCTATGGCTACACCTTC. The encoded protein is CASKAGLFYGYTF.

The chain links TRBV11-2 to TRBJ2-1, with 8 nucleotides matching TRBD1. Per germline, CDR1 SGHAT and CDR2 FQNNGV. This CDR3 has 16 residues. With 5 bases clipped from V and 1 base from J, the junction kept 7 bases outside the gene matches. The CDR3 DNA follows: TGTGCCAGCAGCACCCCCCAGGGGGCGTCCTACAATGAGCAGTTCTTC. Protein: CASSTPQGASYNEQFF.

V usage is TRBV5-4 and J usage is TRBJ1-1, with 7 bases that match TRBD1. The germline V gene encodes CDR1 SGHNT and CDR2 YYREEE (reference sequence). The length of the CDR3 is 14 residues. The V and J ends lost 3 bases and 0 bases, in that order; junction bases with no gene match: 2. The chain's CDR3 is CASSSGQLNTEAFF. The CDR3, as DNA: TGTGCCAGCAGCTCGGGACAGCTGAACACTGAAGCTTTCTTT. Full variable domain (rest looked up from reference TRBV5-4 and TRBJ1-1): ETGVTQSPTHLIKTRGQQVTLRCSSQSGHNTVSWYQQALGQGPQFIFQYYREEENGRGNFPPRFSGLQFPNYSSELNVNALELDDSALYLCASSSGQLNTEAFFGQGTRLTVV.

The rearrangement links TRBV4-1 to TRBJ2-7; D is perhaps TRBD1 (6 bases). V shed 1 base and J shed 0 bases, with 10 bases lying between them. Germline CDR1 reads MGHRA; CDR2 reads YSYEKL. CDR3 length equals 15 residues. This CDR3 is CASSQAGTSSYEQYF. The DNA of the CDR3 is TGCGCCAGCAGCCAAGCCGGGACATCCTCCTACGAGCAGTACTTC.

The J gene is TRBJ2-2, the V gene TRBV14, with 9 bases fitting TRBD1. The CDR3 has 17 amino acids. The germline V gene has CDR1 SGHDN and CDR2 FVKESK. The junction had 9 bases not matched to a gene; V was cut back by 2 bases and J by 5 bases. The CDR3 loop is CASSQLDRGPGTGELFF. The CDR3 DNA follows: TGTGCCAGCAGCCAACTGGACAGGGGACCTGGGACCGGGGAGCTGTTTTTT.

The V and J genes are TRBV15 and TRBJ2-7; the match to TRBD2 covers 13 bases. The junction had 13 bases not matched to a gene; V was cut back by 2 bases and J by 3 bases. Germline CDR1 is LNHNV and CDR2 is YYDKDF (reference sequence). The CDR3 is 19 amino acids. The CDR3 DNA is TGTGCCACCAGCAGAAAACCCTACTTCCGGACTAGCGGGAGCTACGAGCAGTACTTC. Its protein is CATSRKPYFRTSGSYEQYF.

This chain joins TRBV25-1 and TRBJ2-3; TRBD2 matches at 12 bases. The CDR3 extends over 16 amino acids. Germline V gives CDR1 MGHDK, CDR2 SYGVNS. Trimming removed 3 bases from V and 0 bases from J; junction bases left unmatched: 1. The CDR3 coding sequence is TGTGCCAGCAGTGACGGGACTAGCGGGAGCACAGATACGCAGTATTTT. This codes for CASSDGTSGSTDTQYF.